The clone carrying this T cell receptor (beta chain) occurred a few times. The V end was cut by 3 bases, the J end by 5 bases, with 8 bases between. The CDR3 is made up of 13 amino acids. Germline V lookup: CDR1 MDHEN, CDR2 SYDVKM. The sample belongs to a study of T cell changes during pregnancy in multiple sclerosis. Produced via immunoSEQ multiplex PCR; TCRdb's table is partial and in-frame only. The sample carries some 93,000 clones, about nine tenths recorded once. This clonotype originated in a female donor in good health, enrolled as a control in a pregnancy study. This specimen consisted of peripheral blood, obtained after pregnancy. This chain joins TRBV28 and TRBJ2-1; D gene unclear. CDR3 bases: TGTGCCAGCAGTTTCCCATCTAACAATGAGCAGTTCTTC. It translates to CASSFPSNNEQFF.